This is a list of T cell receptor beta chains from one sample in a study of blood T cell repertoires in COVID-19. Only in-frame clones appear in the TCRdb table, and some are missing; sequencing was by immunoSEQ multiplex PCR. In the table there are 120,000 or so clones, 70% to 85% of which are singletons. The material sequenced was peripheral blood. The receptors stem from a human donor with acute or convalescent COVID-19. The donor label of this sample is uncertain. Each CDR3 is given with its conserved first and last residue. D genes are given only for firm matches. For some rows the clone size is stated as once, few or many, or as a class when expanded; others skip it.

TGTGCCATCAGTGAGCGGGGGGGCCGCACTGAAGCTTTCTTT,CAISERGGRTEAFF,NA,TRBJ1-1,NA,TRBV10-3
TGTGCCAGCAGCTTAAGCAGGACTAATGAAAAACTGTTTTTT,CASSLSRTNEKLFF,NA,TRBJ1-4,NA,TRBV7-2
TGTGCCAGCAGCGGACTAGCGGGGATTAAGCAGTTCTTC,CASSGLAGIKQFF,TRBD2,TRBJ2-1,NA,TRBV7-9
TGTGCCAGCAGTAACCCCCCGGGTTCGGAAAACTATGGCTACACCTTC,CASSNPPGSENYGYTF,NA,TRBJ1-2,NA,TRBV28
TGTGCCAGCAGCCCCGACTTTAATACGCAGTATTTT,CASSPDFNTQYF,NA,TRBJ2-3,once,TRBV14
TGTGCCAGTCTACGGGACAGACCAGATACGCAGTATTTT,CASLRDRPDTQYF,TRBD1,TRBJ2-3,NA,TRBV2
TGTGCCAGCAGCTTGGGTCGGGGTCTATACTATGGCTACACCTTC,CASSLGRGLYYGYTF,NA,TRBJ1-2,NA,TRBV5-6
TGTGCCAGCAGCCCCCAGCGGGGGAGGGGAGAGACCCAGTACTTC,CASSPQRGRGETQYF,TRBD2,TRBJ2-5,NA,TRBV7-3
TGTGCCTGGAGTGTAGGGACAGCGAACACTGAAGCTTTCTTT,CAWSVGTANTEAFF,TRBD1,TRBJ1-1,NA,TRBV30
TGTGCCTGCTTAGCTAACTATGGCTACACCTTC,CACLANYGYTF,NA,TRBJ1-2,few,TRBV28
TGTGCCTGGAGTTTAGGGGGGACCCAGTACTTC,CAWSLGGTQYF,NA,TRBJ2-5,NA,TRBV30
TGTGCCAGCAGCCCCGGTGGAGGGGAAACTTTCTTT,CASSPGGGETFF,NA,TRBJ1-1,once,TRBV13
TGTGCCAGCTCACCACCGGGACAGTATAATTCACCCCTCCACTTT,CASSPPGQYNSPLHF,TRBD1,TRBJ1-6,NA,TRBV18
TGTGCCAGCAGCCGAGAAGGACAGGGTCTTCAGCCCCAGCATTTT,CASSREGQGLQPQHF,TRBD1,TRBJ1-5,NA,TRBV4-2
TGTGCCAGCAGTTACTCGCTCGGGACAGAAGAGACCCAGTACTTC,CASSYSLGTEETQYF,TRBD1,TRBJ2-5,NA,TRBV6-5
TGTGCCAGCAGCCTAACAGGGACTAATGACAATGAGCAGTTCTTC,CASSLTGTNDNEQFF,NA,TRBJ2-1,NA,TRBV6-5
TGTGCCAGCAGGGAAACAGGGGGTCTCTCTGGAAACACCATATATTTT,CASRETGGLSGNTIYF,TRBD1,TRBJ1-3,NA,TRBV2
TGCGCCAGCAGCCAAGAACTACAGGGAAGGGGTCAGCCCCAGCATTTT,CASSQELQGRGQPQHF,NA,TRBJ1-5,NA,TRBV4-1
TGTGCCAGTAGCTCCCGAGACAGGGGACTCTACCAGCCCCAGCATTTT,CASSSRDRGLYQPQHF,TRBD1,TRBJ1-5,NA,TRBV19
TGTGCCAGCAGCTTAGTAGGAGAGAACACTGAAGCTTTCTTT,CASSLVGENTEAFF,NA,TRBJ1-1,NA,TRBV7-2
TGTGCCAGCAGCTCTGCGGGGGGCTCCTATGGCTACACCTTC,CASSSAGGSYGYTF,NA,TRBJ1-2,few,TRBV7-2
TGTGCCAGCAGGACAGGGGGGAACTATGGCTACACCTTC,CASRTGGNYGYTF,TRBD1,TRBJ1-2,NA,TRBV7-2
TGTGCCAGCAGTTCCTTCAGGGGGCGCACCGGGGAGCTGTTTTTT,CASSSFRGRTGELFF,TRBD1,TRBJ2-2,once,TRBV28
TGTGCCAGCTCAGCGGGACAGTATAACACCGGGGAGCTGTTTTTT,CASSAGQYNTGELFF,NA,TRBJ2-2,once,TRBV18
TGTGCCATCAGTCAAAGGGGGACCATGAACACTGAAGCTTTCTTT,CAISQRGTMNTEAFF,NA,TRBJ1-1,NA,TRBV10-3
TGTGCCAGCAGCTCCCGGACAGGAGGCACCGGGGAGCTGTTTTTT,CASSSRTGGTGELFF,TRBD1,TRBJ2-2,NA,TRBV7-2
TGTGCCAGCACTGACAGATCTAGCCCGGAAAAACTGTTTTTT,CASTDRSSPEKLFF,NA,TRBJ1-4,NA,TRBV25-1
TGTGCCAGCAGTTTGAGGGGGTTTGGTAGCAATCAGCCCCAGCATTTT,CASSLRGFGSNQPQHF,NA,TRBJ1-5,NA,TRBV27
TGTGCCAGCAGCGACCCCGGGGGGCCAGGAGAGACCCAGTACTTC,CASSDPGGPGETQYF,NA,TRBJ2-5,NA,TRBV7-6
TGCGCCAGCACCTACGGGGGGGCCCCGAACAATGAGCAGTTCTTC,CASTYGGAPNNEQFF,TRBD2,TRBJ2-1,NA,TRBV5-1
TGTGCCAGCAGTGAAACCCCCCGGAGCACAGATACGCAGTATTTT,CASSETPRSTDTQYF,NA,TRBJ2-3,NA,TRBV6-1
TGTGCCAGCAGTTTGGGCGGGGCCACCACAGATACGCAGTATTTT,CASSLGGATTDTQYF,NA,TRBJ2-3,NA,TRBV28
TGTGCCAGCACCTCGTCCGGGGATACGCAGTATTTT,CASTSSGDTQYF,NA,TRBJ2-3,NA,TRBV12-3/TRBV12-4
TGTGCCAGCAGCGTAGCTATAACGGGGGGTCCTCACAATGAGCAGTTCTTC,CASSVAITGGPHNEQFF,TRBD2,TRBJ2-1,NA,TRBV9
TGTGCCAGCAGCCAAGACGCAGGAACTTACAATGAGCAGTTCTTC,CASSQDAGTYNEQFF,NA,TRBJ2-1,NA,TRBV3-1/TRBV3-2
TGTGCCAGCAGCTTTTTGGGCACGGCAGGGGGTGGAAACACCATATATTTT,CASSFLGTAGGGNTIYF,TRBD1,TRBJ1-3,NA,TRBV7-8
TGTGCCAGCTCACCCCAAAGCGGGGGGGTTTGGCGGAACGCGAACACCGGGGAGCTGTTTTTT,CASSPQSGGVWRNANTGELFF,TRBD2,TRBJ2-2,NA,TRBV18
TGTGCCACCAGCAGAGACGGCGGGGGGGCCTACAATGAGCAGTTCTTC,CATSRDGGGAYNEQFF,TRBD2,TRBJ2-1,once,TRBV15
TGTGCCAGCAGCCGGACAGGGGGCTCGTCCAATCAGCCCCAGCATTTT,CASSRTGGSSNQPQHF,TRBD1,TRBJ1-5,NA,TRBV4-2
TGTGCCAGCAGCAAGGACAGGGGGCTTGGTGTGCAGTTCTTC,CASSKDRGLGVQFF,TRBD1,TRBJ2-1,NA,TRBV3-1/TRBV3-2
TGTGCCAGCAGTGAACAAGGGGGCGGCGAAGCTTTCTTT,CASSEQGGGEAFF,TRBD1,TRBJ1-1,NA,TRBV6-1
TGTGCTAGCAGCCCGGAGTGGACAGGCAACACCGGGGAGCTGTTTTTT,CASSPEWTGNTGELFF,TRBD1,TRBJ2-2,NA,TRBV7-7
TGCGCCAGCAGTCCTGGCACAGGGGGGCGCTACGAGCAGTACTTC,CASSPGTGGRYEQYF,TRBD1,TRBJ2-7,NA,TRBV5-1
TGTGCCAGCAGTCGCGGGGGGGATCAGCCCCAGCATTTT,CASSRGGDQPQHF,NA,TRBJ1-5,NA,TRBV6-5
TGTGCCACCAGTGATGGACAGGTCTATAGCAATCAGCCCCAGCATTTT,CATSDGQVYSNQPQHF,TRBD1,TRBJ1-5,few,TRBV24-1
TGTGCCAGCACCCCGGCCCGGGTGAACACTGAAGCTTTCTTT,CASTPARVNTEAFF,NA,TRBJ1-1,NA,TRBV6-5
TGTGCCAGCAGTCAAAGACAGGATCAGCCCCAGCATTTT,CASSQRQDQPQHF,NA,TRBJ1-5,NA,TRBV27
TGCGCCAGCAGCTTGATTGCAGTGAAGAACACTGAAGCTTTCTTT,CASSLIAVKNTEAFF,NA,TRBJ1-1,NA,TRBV5-1
TGTGCCAGCAGTGAAGATCCGGACAGAACAGATACGCAGTATTTT,CASSEDPDRTDTQYF,NA,TRBJ2-3,NA,TRBV6-1
TGTGCCAGCAGTTTAACAGGGGTCAATCAGCCCCAGCATTTT,CASSLTGVNQPQHF,TRBD1,TRBJ1-5,NA,TRBV28
TGCGCCAGCAGCTTGGCCTTGAAACAGGAGGGCCTTCAGCCCCAGCATTTT,CASSLALKQEGLQPQHF,NA,TRBJ1-5,once,TRBV5-1
TGTGCCACTTCCGGGACAGGGGGCAATCAGCCCCAGCATTTT,CATSGTGGNQPQHF,TRBD1,TRBJ1-5,NA,TRBV24-1
TGCGCCAGCAGCTTGATCCGGGACAGGGACACTGAAGCTTTCTTT,CASSLIRDRDTEAFF,TRBD1,TRBJ1-1,NA,TRBV5-1
TGCGCCAGCGCAAACAGGGGGGGGATGAACACTGAAGCTTTCTTT,CASANRGGMNTEAFF,TRBD1,TRBJ1-1,NA,TRBV10-2
TGTGCCACCAGTGAGGGACAGGGACCGTCCTATGGCTACACCTTC,CATSEGQGPSYGYTF,TRBD1,TRBJ1-2,NA,TRBV24-1
TGTGCCAGCAGCTTAGTTGTGGGCGGGGGGTACTACAATGAGCAGTTCTTC,CASSLVVGGGYYNEQFF,TRBD2,TRBJ2-1,NA,TRBV7-2